A single sample is the source of the 17 T cell receptor beta chains below, sequenced in a study of T cell changes during pregnancy in multiple sclerosis. Method: immunoSEQ multiplex PCR; TCRdb's copy keeps in-frame clones and lacks some. The repertoire holds tens of thousands of clones, with 80% to 95% as singletons. This specimen consisted of peripheral blood, obtained after pregnancy. The source is a female donor with multiple sclerosis, enrolled in a pregnancy study.

The J gene is TRBJ2-1, the V gene TRBV2, with a weak D call TRBD1 (7 bases). The germline gives CDR1 SNHLY, CDR2 FYNNEI. The V and J ends lost 5 bases and 0 bases respectively, with 11 bases between them. The CDR3 spans 15 residues. The CDR3 DNA reads as TGTGCCAGCAGTCAGGGGGGAGGCTCCTACAATGAGCAGTTCTTC. Translating it yields CASSQGGGSYNEQFF. Based on the CDR3 plus reference TRBV2 and TRBJ2-1, the full variable domain is EPEVTQTPSHQVTQMGQEVILRCVPISNHLYFYWYRQILGQKVEFLVSFYNNEISEKSEIFDDQFSVERPDGSNFTLKIRSTKLEDSAMYFCASSQGGGSYNEQFFGPGTRLTVL.

The chain combines TRBV18 with TRBJ2-5; weak D call: TRBD1 (5 bases). Trimming cost V 1 base and J 2 bases, with 11 bases left between them. CDR1 and CDR2 from the germline V gene are KGHSH and LQKENI. There are 15 residues in the CDR3. As DNA, the CDR3 is TGTGCCAGCTCACCACGGGGCGCGTATCAAGAGACCCAGTACTTC. Translation: CASSPRGAYQETQYF.

This rearrangement joins TRBV6-1 to TRBJ1-5; no definite D call. Germline values: CDR1 MNHNS, CDR2 SASEGT. The CDR3 is 16 residues long. The V end lost 2 bases, the J end lost 2 bases, and 13 bases lay between the germline ends. The CDR3 DNA follows: TGTGCCAGCAGTGAATCTCAGGTCTGGGGCAATCAGCCCCAGCATTTT. This gives the protein CASSESQVWGNQPQHF.

This chain connects TRBV18 to TRBJ2-7, with 7 bases matching TRBD1. The CDR3 is 18 amino acids. V lost 2 bases to trimming and J lost 0 bases; unmatched junction nucleotides: 13. The germline V gene encodes CDR1 KGHSH and CDR2 LQKENI. The CDR3 DNA sequence: TGTGCCAGCTCACCATTTTACGCCGGGACAGCGAACTCCTACGAGCAGTACTTC. Its translation is CASSPFYAGTANSYEQYF.

This clone has more than one count but fewer than ten. The chain recombines TRBV5-1 with TRBJ1-4; unclear D gene. The CDR3 is made up of 14 amino acids. The V gene's germline CDR1 is SGHRS and CDR2 YFSETQ. Trimming cost V 8 bases and J 6 bases, with 17 bases left between them. The CDR3 DNA sequence: TGCGCCAGTGCGGAGAGCGGCCCAGATGAAAAACTGTTTTTT. Protein sequence: CASAESGPDEKLFF.

The genes are TRBV9 and TRBJ1-1, with 8 positions matching TRBD1. This CDR3 comprises 19 residues. The germline gives CDR1 SGDLS, CDR2 YYNGEE. Trimming took 2 bases from V and 1 from J; bases not matched to a gene: 16. CDR3 sequence (DNA): TGTGCCAGCAGCGTGGCAAATACAGGGGGTCAATGGCCGAACACTGAAGCTTTCTTT. It codes for CASSVANTGGQWPNTEAFF.

The chain links TRBV19 to TRBJ1-1; TRBD1 agrees at 7 bases. This CDR3 is 18 amino acids long. Germline-derived CDR1 and CDR2 are LNHDA and SQIVND (reference sequence). With 3 bases clipped from V and 1 base from J, the junction kept 14 bases outside the gene matches. The CDR3 DNA sequence: TGTGCCAGTAGTATGGGTTTCCGGGACAGCGGTAAGAACACTGAAGCTTTCTTT. Its translation is CASSMGFRDSGKNTEAFF.

The chain links TRBV18 to TRBJ2-1, with D possibly matching TRBD2 (5 bases). The germline V and J ends were trimmed by 0 bases and 8 bases, with 17 bases remaining between them. The germline gives CDR1 KGHSH, CDR2 LQKENI. The CDR3 is 16 residues long. In DNA, the CDR3 is TGTGCCAGCTCACCACCGAGTGGAGGTAGTAAGGATGAGCAGTTCTTC. Protein sequence: CASSPPSGGSKDEQFF. The full variable domain, completed using reference TRBV18 and TRBJ2-1, is NAGVMQNPRHLVRRRGQEARLRCSPMKGHSHVYWYRQLPEEGLKFMVYLQKENIIDESGMPKERFSAEFPKEGPSILRIQQVVRGDSAAYFCASSPPSGGSKDEQFFGPGTRLTVL.

The chain is built from TRBV19 and TRBJ2-7; 8 bases are a match to TRBD2. The J segment lost 5 bases and the V segment lost 5 bases, leaving 11 bases of the junction unmatched. The CDR3 extends over 15 amino acids. The germline V gene has CDR1 LNHDA and CDR2 SQIVND (reference sequence). The CDR3, as DNA: TGTGCCAGTAGTGCCACAGCGGGGGCCGGGGACGAGCAGTACTTC. This gives the protein CASSATAGAGDEQYF.

This chain joins TRBV10-3 and TRBJ2-7; D is perhaps TRBD1 (5 bases). This CDR3 comprises 17 residues. Trimming removed 0 bases at V and 0 bases at J, with 15 bases between. Germline V gene sequence: CDR1 ENHRY, CDR2 SYGVKD. CDR3 in amino acids: CAISESAGKISSYEQYF. The CDR3 DNA follows: TGTGCCATCAGTGAGTCGGCAGGGAAAATCTCCTCCTACGAGCAGTACTTC.

The J gene is TRBJ1-5, the V gene TRBV19, with a possible D match to TRBD1 (5 bases). V lost 4 bases and J 5 bases, leaving 9 bases between the germline ends. This CDR3 has 13 residues. The germline V gene has CDR1 LNHDA and CDR2 SQIVND (reference sequence). The CDR3 protein is CASSRGDYQPQHF. The DNA of the CDR3 is TGTGCCAGTAGTAGGGGGGATTATCAGCCCCAGCATTTT.

The genes are TRBV19 and TRBJ1-2, with a tentative D call TRBD1 (5 bases). Germline CDR1 and CDR2: LNHDA and SQIVND (reference sequence). This CDR3 spans 14 amino acids. Trimming pared 7 bases from V and 5 bases from J, leaving 17 bases between. The CDR3 DNA sequence: TGTGCCAGTAAAGTCCCCGACAGAGCGTATGGCTACACCTTC. It codes for CASKVPDRAYGYTF.

This chain links TRBV6-1 with TRBJ2-5, with 7 bases identical to TRBD1. CDR1 is MNHNS, CDR2 SASEGT, per germline. Unmatched junction bases numbered 7, after V lost 4 bases and J lost 5 bases. This CDR3 has 14 residues. The CDR3 nucleotides are TGTGCCAGCAGTGGTGCCGGACAGGCGGAGACCCAGTACTTC. Protein: CASSGAGQAETQYF.

The chain joins TRBV5-1 to TRBJ2-5; 7 positions agree with TRBD1. The CDR3 covers 14 residues. V lost 0 bases, J lost 2 bases, and 1 base stayed unmatched. Germline CDR1 reads SGHRS; CDR2 reads YFSETQ. CDR3 DNA sequence: TGCGCCAGCAGCTTGGTGGGACAGCAAGAGACCCAGTACTTC. Residues: CASSLVGQQETQYF.

This chain joins TRBV20-1 and TRBJ2-7; 9 positions agree with TRBD2. The junction had 3 bases not matched to a gene; V was cut back by 6 bases and J by 6 bases. CDR1 is DFQATT, CDR2 SNEGSKA, per germline (reference sequence). The CDR3 loop spans 11 amino acids. The CDR3 DNA reads as TGCAGTGCCAGACTAGCGGCCGAGCAGTACTTC. Its translation is CSARLAAEQYF.

The chain has TRBV19 and TRBJ1-2; 7 bases align to TRBD1. Germline V gene data show CDR1 as LNHDA and CDR2 as SQIVND (reference sequence). Losses at the gene ends were 7 bases for V and 2 bases for J; bases not matched to a gene: 7. CDR3 length: 14 amino acids. CDR3 loop: CASKVGQPNYGYTF. CDR3 coding DNA: TGTGCCAGTAAGGTGGGACAGCCAAACTATGGCTACACCTTC.

This rearrangement joins TRBV19 to TRBJ2-7, with D unresolved. CDR1 is LNHDA, CDR2 SQIVND, per germline (reference sequence). The CDR3 consists of 14 residues. Trimming took 1 base from V and 2 from J, leaving 9 bases between them. The CDR3 here is CASSIGRSPYEQYF. The DNA of the CDR3 is TGTGCCAGTAGTATAGGAAGGAGCCCCTACGAGCAGTACTTC.